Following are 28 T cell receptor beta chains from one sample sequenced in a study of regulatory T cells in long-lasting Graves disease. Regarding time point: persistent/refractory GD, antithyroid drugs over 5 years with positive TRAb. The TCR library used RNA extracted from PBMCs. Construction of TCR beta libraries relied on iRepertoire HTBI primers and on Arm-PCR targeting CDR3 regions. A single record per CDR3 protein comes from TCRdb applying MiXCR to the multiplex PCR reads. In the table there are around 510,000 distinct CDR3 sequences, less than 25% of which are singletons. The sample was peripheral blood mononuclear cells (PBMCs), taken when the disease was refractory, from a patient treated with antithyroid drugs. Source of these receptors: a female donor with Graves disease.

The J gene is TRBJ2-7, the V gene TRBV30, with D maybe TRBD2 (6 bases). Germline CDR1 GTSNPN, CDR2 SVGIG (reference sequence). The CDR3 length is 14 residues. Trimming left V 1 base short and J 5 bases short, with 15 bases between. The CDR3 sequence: CAWSGEDYPHEQYF. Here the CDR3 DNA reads TGTGCCTGGAGTGGGGAGGACTATCCCCACGAGCAGTACTTC. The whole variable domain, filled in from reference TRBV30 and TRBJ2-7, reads SQTIHQWPATLVQPVGSPLSLECTVEGTSNPNLYWYRQAAGRGLQLLFYSVGIGQISSEVPQNLSASRPQDRQFILSSKKLLLSDSGFYLCAWSGEDYPHEQYFGPGTRLTVT.

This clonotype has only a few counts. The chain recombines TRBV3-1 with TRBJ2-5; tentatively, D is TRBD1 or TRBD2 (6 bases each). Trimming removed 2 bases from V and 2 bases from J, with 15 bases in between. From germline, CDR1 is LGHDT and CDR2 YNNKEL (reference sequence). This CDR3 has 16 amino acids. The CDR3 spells CASSQRDWGHQETQYF. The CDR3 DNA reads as TGTGCCAGCAGCCAAAGGGACTGGGGGCATCAAGAGACCCAGTACTTC.

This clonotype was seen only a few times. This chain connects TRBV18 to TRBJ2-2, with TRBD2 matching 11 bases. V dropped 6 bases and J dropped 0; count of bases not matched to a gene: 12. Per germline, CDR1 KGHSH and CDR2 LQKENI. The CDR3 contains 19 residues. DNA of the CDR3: TGTGCCAGCTCCGATCAACTAGCGGGAGCCCGAACGAACACCGGGGAGCTGTTTTTT. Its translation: CASSDQLAGARTNTGELFF.

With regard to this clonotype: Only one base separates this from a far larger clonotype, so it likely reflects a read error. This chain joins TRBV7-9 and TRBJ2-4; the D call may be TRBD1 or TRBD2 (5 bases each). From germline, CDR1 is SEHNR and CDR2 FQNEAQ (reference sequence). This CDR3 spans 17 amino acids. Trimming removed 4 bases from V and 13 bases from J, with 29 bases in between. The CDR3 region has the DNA TGTGCCAGCAGCTCTTCTTCTCGGAGCGGTTGGGGGTACAAGCAGTACTTC. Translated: CASSSSSRSGWGYKQYF.

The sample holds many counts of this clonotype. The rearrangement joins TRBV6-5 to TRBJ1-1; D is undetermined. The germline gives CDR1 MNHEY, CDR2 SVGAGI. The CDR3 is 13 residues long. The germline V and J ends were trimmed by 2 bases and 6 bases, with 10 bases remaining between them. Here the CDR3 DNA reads TGTGCCAGCAGTTACCCTTTCGTACCTGAAGCTTTCTTT. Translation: CASSYPFVPEAFF.

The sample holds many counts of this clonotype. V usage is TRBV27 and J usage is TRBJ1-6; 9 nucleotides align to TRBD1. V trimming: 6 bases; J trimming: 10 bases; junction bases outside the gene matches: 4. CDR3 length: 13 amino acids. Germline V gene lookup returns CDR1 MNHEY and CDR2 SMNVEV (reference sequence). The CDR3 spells CASSITGGSPLHF. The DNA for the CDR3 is TGTGCCAGCAGCATTACAGGGGGCTCACCCCTCCACTTT.

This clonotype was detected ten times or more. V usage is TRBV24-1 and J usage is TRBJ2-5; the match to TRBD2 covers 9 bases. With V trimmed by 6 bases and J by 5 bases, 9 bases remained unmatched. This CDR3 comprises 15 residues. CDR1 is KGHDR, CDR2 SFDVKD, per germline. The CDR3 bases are TGTGCCACCAGTACGGGAGGTAGCGGGAGCGAGACCCAGTACTTC. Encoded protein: CATSTGGSGSETQYF.

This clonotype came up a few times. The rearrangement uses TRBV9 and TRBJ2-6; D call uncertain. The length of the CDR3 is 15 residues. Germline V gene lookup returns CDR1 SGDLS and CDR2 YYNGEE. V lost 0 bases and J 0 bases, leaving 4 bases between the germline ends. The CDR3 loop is CASSVESSGANVLTF. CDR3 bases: TGTGCCAGCAGCGTAGAGAGCTCTGGGGCCAACGTCCTGACTTTC.

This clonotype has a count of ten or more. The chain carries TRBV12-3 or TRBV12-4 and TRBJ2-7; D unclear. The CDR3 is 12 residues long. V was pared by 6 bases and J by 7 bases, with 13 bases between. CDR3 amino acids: CASRHLGEEQYF. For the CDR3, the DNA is TGTGCCAGCAGACACCTTGGGGAAGAGCAGTACTTC.

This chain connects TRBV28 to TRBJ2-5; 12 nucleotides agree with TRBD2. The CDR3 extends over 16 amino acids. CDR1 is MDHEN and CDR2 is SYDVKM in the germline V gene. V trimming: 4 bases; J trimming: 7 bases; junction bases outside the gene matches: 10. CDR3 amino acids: CASSSRPTSGRGTQYF. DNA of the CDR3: TGTGCCAGCAGTTCACGCCCGACTAGCGGGAGAGGGACCCAGTACTTC.

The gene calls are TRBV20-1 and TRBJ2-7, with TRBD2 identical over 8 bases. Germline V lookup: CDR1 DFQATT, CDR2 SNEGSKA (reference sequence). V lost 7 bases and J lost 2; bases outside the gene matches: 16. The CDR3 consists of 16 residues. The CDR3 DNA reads TGCAGTGTGGGGTCCGGACTAGAGCGGGGGCCCTACGAGCAGTACTTC. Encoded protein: CSVGSGLERGPYEQYF.

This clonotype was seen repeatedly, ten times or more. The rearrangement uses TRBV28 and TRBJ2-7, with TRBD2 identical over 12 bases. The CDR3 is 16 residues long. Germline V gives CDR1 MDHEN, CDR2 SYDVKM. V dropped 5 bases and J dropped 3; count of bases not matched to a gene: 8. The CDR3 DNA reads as TGTGCCAGCAGTCTTCGGACTAGCGGGACGGGCTACGAGCAGTACTTC. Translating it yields CASSLRTSGTGYEQYF.

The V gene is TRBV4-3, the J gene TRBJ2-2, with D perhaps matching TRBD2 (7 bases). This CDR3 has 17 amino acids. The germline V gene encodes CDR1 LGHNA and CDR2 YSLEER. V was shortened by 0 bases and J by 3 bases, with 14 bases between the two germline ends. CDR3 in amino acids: CASSQEGGGGHTGELFF. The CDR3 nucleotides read TGCGCCAGCAGCCAAGAGGGGGGAGGGGGACACACCGGGGAGCTGTTTTTT.

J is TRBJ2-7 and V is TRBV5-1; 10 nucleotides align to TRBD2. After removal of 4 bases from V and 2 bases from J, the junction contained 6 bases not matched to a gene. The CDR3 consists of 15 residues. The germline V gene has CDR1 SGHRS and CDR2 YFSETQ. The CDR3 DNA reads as TGCGCCAGCAGCGTAACTAGCGGGACAACCTACGAGCAGTACTTC. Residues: CASSVTSGTTYEQYF.

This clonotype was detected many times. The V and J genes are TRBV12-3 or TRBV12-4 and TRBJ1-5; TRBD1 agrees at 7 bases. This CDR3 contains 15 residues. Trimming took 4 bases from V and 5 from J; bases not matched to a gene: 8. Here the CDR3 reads CASSSSRTGDQPQHF. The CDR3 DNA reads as TGTGCCAGCAGTTCTTCCCGTACAGGGGATCAGCCCCAGCATTTT.

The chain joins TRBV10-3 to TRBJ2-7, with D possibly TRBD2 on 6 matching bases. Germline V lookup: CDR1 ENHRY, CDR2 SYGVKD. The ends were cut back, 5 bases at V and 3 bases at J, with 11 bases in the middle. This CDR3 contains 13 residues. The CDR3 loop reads CAISLLGSYEQYF. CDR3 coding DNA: TGTGCCATCAGTTTACTCGGGAGCTACGAGCAGTACTTC.

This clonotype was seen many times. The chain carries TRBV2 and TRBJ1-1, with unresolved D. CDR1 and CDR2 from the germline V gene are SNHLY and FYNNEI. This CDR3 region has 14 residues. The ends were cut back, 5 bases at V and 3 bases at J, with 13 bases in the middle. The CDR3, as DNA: TGTGCCAGCAGTCGACGGACCTTTGACACTGAAGCTTTCTTT. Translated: CASSRRTFDTEAFF.

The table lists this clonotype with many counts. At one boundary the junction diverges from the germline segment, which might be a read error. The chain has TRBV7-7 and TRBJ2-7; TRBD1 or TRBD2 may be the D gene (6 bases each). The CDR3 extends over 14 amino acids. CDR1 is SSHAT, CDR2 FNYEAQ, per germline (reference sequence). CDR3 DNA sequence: TGTGCTAGCAGCTTAGACGGGGGCCTCGACGAGCAGTACTTC. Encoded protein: CASSLDGGLDEQYF.

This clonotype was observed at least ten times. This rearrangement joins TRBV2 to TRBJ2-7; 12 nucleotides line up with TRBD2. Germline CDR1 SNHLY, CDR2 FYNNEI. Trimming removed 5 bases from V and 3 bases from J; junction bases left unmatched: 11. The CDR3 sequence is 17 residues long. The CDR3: CASSIRTSGATLYEQYF. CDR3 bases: TGTGCCAGCAGTATCCGGACTAGCGGGGCGACACTCTACGAGCAGTACTTC.

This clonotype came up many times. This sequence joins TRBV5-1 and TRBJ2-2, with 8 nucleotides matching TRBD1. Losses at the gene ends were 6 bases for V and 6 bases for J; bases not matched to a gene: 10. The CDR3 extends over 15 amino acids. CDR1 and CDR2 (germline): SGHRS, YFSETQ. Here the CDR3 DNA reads TGCGCCAGCACTCAGGGGGCTTCAGTGGCCGGGGAGCTGTTTTTT. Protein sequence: CASTQGASVAGELFF.

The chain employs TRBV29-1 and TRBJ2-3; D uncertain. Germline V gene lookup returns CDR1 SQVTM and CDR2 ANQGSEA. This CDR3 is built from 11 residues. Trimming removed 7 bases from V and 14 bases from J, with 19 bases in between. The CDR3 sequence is CSAKGPTVWYF. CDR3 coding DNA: TGCAGCGCCAAAGGGCCAACGGTCTGGTATTTT.

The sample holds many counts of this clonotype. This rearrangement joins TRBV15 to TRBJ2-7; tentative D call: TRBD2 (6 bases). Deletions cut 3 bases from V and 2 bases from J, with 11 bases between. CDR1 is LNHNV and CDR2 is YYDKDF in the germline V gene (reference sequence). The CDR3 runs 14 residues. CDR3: CATSSTAGTYEQYF. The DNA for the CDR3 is TGTGCCACCAGCAGTACAGCGGGCACCTACGAGCAGTACTTC.

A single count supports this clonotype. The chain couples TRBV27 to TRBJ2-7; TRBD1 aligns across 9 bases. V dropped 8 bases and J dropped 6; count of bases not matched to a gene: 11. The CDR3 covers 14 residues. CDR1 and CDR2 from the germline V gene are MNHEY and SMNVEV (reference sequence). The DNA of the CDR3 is TGTGCCAGCTTTTACGGACAGGGGAATCGCGAGCAGTACTTC. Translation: CASFYGQGNREQYF.

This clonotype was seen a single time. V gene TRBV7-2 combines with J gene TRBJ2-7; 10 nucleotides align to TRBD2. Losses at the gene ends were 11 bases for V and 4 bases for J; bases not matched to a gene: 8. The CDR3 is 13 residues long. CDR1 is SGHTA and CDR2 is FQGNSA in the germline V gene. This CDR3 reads CAWASGRGYEQYF. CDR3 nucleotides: TGTGCCTGGGCTAGCGGGAGAGGATACGAGCAGTACTTC.

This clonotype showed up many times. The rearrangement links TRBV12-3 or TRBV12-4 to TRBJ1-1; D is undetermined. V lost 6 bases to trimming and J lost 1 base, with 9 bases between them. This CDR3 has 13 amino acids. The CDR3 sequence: CASRTYRNTEAFF. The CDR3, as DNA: TGTGCCAGCAGAACATACAGGAACACTGAAGCTTTCTTT.

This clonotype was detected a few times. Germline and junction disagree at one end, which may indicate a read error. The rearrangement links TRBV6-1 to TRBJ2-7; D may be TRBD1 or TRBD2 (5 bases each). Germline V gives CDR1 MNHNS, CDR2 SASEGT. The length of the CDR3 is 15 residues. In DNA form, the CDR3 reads TGTGCCAGCAGACCAACCCCAGGGAGCTCCTACGGGCAGTACTTC. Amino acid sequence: CASRPTPGSSYGQYF.

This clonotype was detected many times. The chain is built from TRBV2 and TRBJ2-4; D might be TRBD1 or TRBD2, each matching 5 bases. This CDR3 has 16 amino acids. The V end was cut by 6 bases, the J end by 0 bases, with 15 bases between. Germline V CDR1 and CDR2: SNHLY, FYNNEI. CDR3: CASSPGPQKAKNIQYF. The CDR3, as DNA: TGTGCCAGCAGCCCGGGACCCCAAAAAGCCAAAAACATTCAGTACTTC.

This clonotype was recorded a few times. CDR3 in DNA: TGTGCCAGCAGTGACCCAGGGGGAGGAACTGAAGCTTTCTTT. This gives the protein CASSDPGGGTEAFF. The chain uses TRBV6-2 or TRBV6-3 and TRBJ1-1, with 7 bases lining up with TRBD1. CDR1 is MNHEY, CDR2 SVGEGT, per germline. The CDR3 sequence is 14 residues long. V gave up 5 bases and J gave up 5 bases; unmatched junction bases: 8.